This record covers a single TCR beta chain. This record comes from a study of blood T cell repertoires in COVID-19. Study-wide context: Spain, Italy and the United States supplied samples that represented acute and convalescent COVID-19. In each case, the material was cDNA or gDNA derived from T cells, B-cell-depleted T cells, or PBMCs.

The ends lost 6 bases at V and 2 bases at J; junction bases unmatched: 6. Germline lookup yields CDR1 MNHEY and CDR2 SMNVEV (reference sequence). The CDR3 runs to 14 residues. Per the authors' pipeline: Estimation of nucleated cell counts relied on the amplification of reference gene primers. Produced via immunoSEQ multiplex PCR; TCRdb's table is partial and in-frame only. For V, J and clone size, that table is used; D and trimming come from the DNA. The sample holds 200,000 to 300,000 clones, 84% seen once. The V gene is TRBV27, the J gene TRBJ2-7; 8 positions agree with TRBD1. The receptor was isolated from a human donor in a cohort sampled during active COVID-19. Sequences were obtained from peripheral blood. Here the CDR3 DNA reads TGTGCCAGCAGCCCCGGGACAGGACCCTACGAGCAGTACTTC. It encodes CASSPGTGPYEQYF.